These 17 T cell receptor beta chains originate from one sample sequenced in a study of a mutant IDH1 vaccine in newly diagnosed glioma. No cognate antigen is known for these TCRs. Time point indicated: week 23, last vaccination. In the vaccine, a single dose held 300 ug of the mutant IDH1 20-mer peptide, along with topical imiquimod. The repertoire was sequenced with immunoSEQ multiplex PCR; TCRdb's copy has only in-frame clones and lacks some. The sample comprises about 81,000 clones, around 85% of which are singletons, and approximately 2% rests with the top ten. The material sequenced was PBMCs, taken from a glioma patient whose treatment included an IDH1 peptide vaccine. Receptors were obtained from a man younger than 45 with glioma. Some clones in this sample may be carry-over from other donors' samples.

This sequence joins TRBV27 and TRBJ1-5, with 8 bases lining up with TRBD1. This CDR3 has 18 residues. The V gene end was trimmed by 6 bases and the J gene end by 2 bases; junction bases not matched to a gene: 15. In germline, CDR1 is MNHEY, CDR2 SMNVEV (reference sequence). The CDR3 protein is CASRNEGRGQGGNQPQHF. Here the CDR3 DNA reads TGTGCCAGCAGAAATGAGGGCAGGGGGCAAGGGGGCAATCAGCCCCAGCATTTT.

This chain joins TRBV5-1 and TRBJ1-6; D is ambiguous. CDR1 and CDR2 (germline): SGHRS, YFSETQ. This CDR3 comprises 13 residues. The ends were cut back, 4 bases at V and 8 bases at J, with 10 bases in the middle. As DNA, the CDR3 is TGCGCCAGCAGCCCGCTGAGGGATTCACCCCTCCACTTT. Residues: CASSPLRDSPLHF. Supplemented by reference TRBV5-1 and TRBJ1-6, the full variable domain reads KAGVTQTPRYLIKTRGQQVTLSCSPISGHRSVSWYQQTPGQGLQFLFEYFSETQRNKGNFPGRFSGRQFSNSRSEMNVSTLELGDSALYLCASSPLRDSPLHFGNGTRLTVT.

This clone was seen just once. CDR3 sequence reads: CASSLRDIPVNEQFF. The CDR3 bases are TGTGCCAGCAGCCTCCGGGACATTCCTGTTAATGAGCAGTTCTTC. The V call is TRBV9, the J call TRBJ2-1; possibly TRBD1 for D (6 bases). The CDR3 runs 15 residues. Trimming removed 4 bases from V and 7 bases from J, with 18 bases in between. Germline lookup yields CDR1 SGDLS and CDR2 YYNGEE.

J is TRBJ2-1 and V is TRBV10-2; TRBD1 is a possible D gene (5 bases). The V end lost 0 bases, the J end lost 4 bases, and 10 bases lay between the germline ends. There are 15 residues in the CDR3. CDR1 and CDR2 (germline): WSHSY, SAAADI. The DNA of the CDR3 is TGCGCCAGCAGTGAGTCCAGGGTAGGGTACAATGAGCAGTTCTTC. This sequence encodes CASSESRVGYNEQFF.

This CDR3 reads CASSSGQGPAYEQYF. CDR3 coding DNA: TGTGCCAGCAGCTCTGGACAGGGCCCTGCCTACGAGCAGTACTTC. The rearrangement links TRBV13 to TRBJ2-7, with TRBD1 identical over 8 bases. Germline lookup yields CDR1 PRHDT and CDR2 FYEKMQ (reference sequence). The CDR3 runs 15 residues. With 4 bases clipped from V and 2 bases from J, the junction kept 7 bases outside the gene matches.

The CDR3 reads CASSSRLAGGNEQFF. As DNA, the CDR3 is TGTGCCAGCAGCTCTCGACTAGCAGGGGGCAATGAGCAGTTCTTC. The V gene is TRBV7-3, the J gene TRBJ2-1; TRBD1 or TRBD2 may be the D gene (7 bases each). This CDR3 has 15 amino acids. Between the trimmed V and J ends, which lost 4 bases and 6 bases, there was a span of 16 bases. Germline V gene lookup returns CDR1 SGHTA and CDR2 FQGTGA.

V is TRBV29-1 and J is TRBJ2-1, with 9 bases matching TRBD2. Trimming cost V 3 bases and J 12 bases; bases outside gene matches: 3. The CDR3 is made up of 11 amino acids. Per germline, CDR1 SQVTM and CDR2 ANQGSEA. The CDR3 loop is CSVEPTSGQFF. The CDR3 nucleotides are TGCAGCGTTGAGCCGACTAGCGGGCAGTTCTTC.

This chain uses TRBV4-3 with TRBJ1-3; D is unclear. Germline CDR1 LGHNA, CDR2 YSLEER. The ends were cut back, 1 base at V and 0 bases at J, with 10 bases in the middle. This CDR3 comprises 16 residues. CDR3 region: CASSQATRSSGNTIYF. DNA of the CDR3: TGCGCCAGCAGCCAAGCGACCCGATCCTCTGGAAACACCATATATTTT.

In its sample, this clone was seen a few times. The chain joins TRBV20-1 to TRBJ2-1; D is perhaps TRBD1 (6 bases). This CDR3 contains 11 residues. V dropped 6 bases and J dropped 11 bases, with 14 bases sitting between them. Germline CDR1 is DFQATT and CDR2 is SNEGSKA (reference sequence). The CDR3 loop reads CSAKDRDKQFF. In nucleotides, the CDR3 is TGCAGTGCAAAAGACCGGGACAAGCAGTTCTTC.

This clone was observed a few times. The rearrangement joins TRBV28 to TRBJ1-1, with D perhaps TRBD1 (5 bases). Germline CDR1 reads MDHEN; CDR2 reads SYDVKM. Trimming took 2 bases from V and 4 from J, leaving 14 bases between them. The CDR3 sequence is 15 residues long. The CDR3 DNA is TGTGCCAGCAGTTTAAAGGGACGCCGGGCCACTGAAGCTTTCTTT. Encoded protein: CASSLKGRRATEAFF.

This chain uses TRBV7-5 with TRBJ1-5; no check of the table's D call, TRBD1, against the DNA was made. TRBV7-5 is flagged as a pseudogene. This CDR3 has 17 amino acids. CDR3 bases: TGTGTCAGAAGCTTATCTCCCCTCAGGGTGGAGAATCAGCCCCAGCATTTT. The encoded protein is CVRSLSPLRVENQPQHF.

The V call is TRBV5-4, the J call TRBJ2-7; possibly TRBD2 for D (5 bases). The germline V gene encodes CDR1 SGHNT and CDR2 YYREEE (reference sequence). The CDR3 consists of 13 residues. Trimming shortened V by 2 bases and J by 0 bases, and 6 bases separated the two germline ends. Here the CDR3 reads CASSFGNSYEQYF. The CDR3 DNA is TGTGCCAGCAGCTTCGGGAACTCCTACGAGCAGTACTTC. Complete variable domain (other parts from reference TRBV5-4 and TRBJ2-7): ETGVTQSPTHLIKTRGQQVTLRCSSQSGHNTVSWYQQALGQGPQFIFQYYREEENGRGNFPPRFSGLQFPNYSSELNVNALELDDSALYLCASSFGNSYEQYFGPGTRLTVT.

In this sample, this clone turned up a few times. The rearrangement joins TRBV19 to TRBJ2-7; D uncertain. The V gene's germline CDR1 is LNHDA and CDR2 SQIVND (reference sequence). This CDR3 has 13 amino acids. Deletions cut 6 bases from V and 3 bases from J, with 12 bases between. The CDR3 DNA reads as TGTGCCAGTAGCCCTAACGAAAGCTACGAGCAGTACTTC. Translating it yields CASSPNESYEQYF.

The chain uses TRBV4-1 and TRBJ2-6; a weak D match, TRBD1 (6 bases). Germline-derived CDR1 and CDR2 are MGHRA and YSYEKL. This CDR3 has 16 amino acids. The ends were cut back, 0 bases at V and 7 bases at J, with 13 bases in the middle. The CDR3 loop reads CASSQDIARGANVLTF. CDR3 DNA sequence: TGCGCCAGCAGCCAAGATATCGCCAGGGGAGCCAACGTCCTGACTTTC.

This sequence joins TRBV29-1 and TRBJ2-7; 7 positions match TRBD1. With 7 bases clipped from V and 2 bases from J, the junction kept 5 bases outside the gene matches. The CDR3 consists of 12 residues. Germline values: CDR1 SQVTM, CDR2 ANQGSEA. The CDR3 bases are TGCAGCGCCAGGGGGTCGACCTACGAGCAGTACTTC. Encoded protein: CSARGSTYEQYF.

The V call is TRBV29-1, the J call TRBJ2-5, with 7 bases aligning to TRBD1. Trimming removed 3 bases from V and 3 bases from J; junction bases left unmatched: 4. The germline gives CDR1 SQVTM, CDR2 ANQGSEA. CDR3 length equals 13 residues. The CDR3 nucleotides are TGCAGCGTTGACGGGACAGAAAAAGAGACCCAGTACTTC. It yields the protein CSVDGTEKETQYF.

The gene calls are TRBV9 and TRBJ1-4; D remains unclear. The V end was cut by 4 bases, the J end by 7 bases, with 17 bases between. In germline, CDR1 is SGDLS, CDR2 YYNGEE. The CDR3 loop spans 15 amino acids. The CDR3 region has the DNA TGTGCCAGCAGCCCATTGATGGGTTCCGGTGAAAAACTGTTTTTT. It encodes CASSPLMGSGEKLFF.